Given below is one T cell receptor (beta chain) in context. This specimen comes from a study of blood T cell repertoires in COVID-19. Study as a whole: COVID-19 samples, acute and convalescent, were from the United States, Italy and Spain. T cells, B-cell-depleted T cells, or PBMCs provided the cDNA or gDNA that served as material.

The table came from immunoSEQ multiplex PCR; TCRdb's copy has only in-frame clones and leaves some out. The data show tens of thousands of clones, roughly nine tenths seen once. Germline values: CDR1 SQVTM, CDR2 ANQGSEA. Trimming at V came to 2 bases and at J to 7 bases, leaving 4 bases not matched to a gene. The CDR3 has 13 amino acids. This receptor was taken from a man in his fifties with acute or convalescent COVID-19. This chain connects TRBV29-1 to TRBJ1-4, with TRBD1 identical over 7 bases. Material: peripheral blood. The CDR3 sequence is CSVELQGGEKLFF. CDR3 sequence (DNA): TGCAGCGTTGAACTCCAGGGGGGTGAAAAACTGTTTTTT.